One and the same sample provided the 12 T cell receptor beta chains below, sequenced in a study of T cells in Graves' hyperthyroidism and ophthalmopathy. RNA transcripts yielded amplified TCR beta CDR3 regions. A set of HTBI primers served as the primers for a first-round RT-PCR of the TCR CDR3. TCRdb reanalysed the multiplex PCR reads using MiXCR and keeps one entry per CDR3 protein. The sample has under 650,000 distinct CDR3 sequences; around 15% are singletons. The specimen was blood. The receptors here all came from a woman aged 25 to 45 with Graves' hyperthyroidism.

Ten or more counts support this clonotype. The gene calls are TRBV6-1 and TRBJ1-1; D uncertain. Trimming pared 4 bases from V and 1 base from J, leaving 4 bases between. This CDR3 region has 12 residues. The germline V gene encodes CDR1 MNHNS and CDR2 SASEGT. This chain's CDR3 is CASSAPNTEAFF. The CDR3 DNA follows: TGTGCCAGCAGTGCACCGAACACTGAAGCTTTCTTT.

CDR3 amino acids: CATSRDDRAPYNEQFF. In nucleotides, the CDR3 is TGTGCCACCAGCAGGGATGACAGGGCCCCATACAATGAGCAGTTCTTC. The rearrangement joins TRBV15 to TRBJ2-1; 7 bases agree with TRBD1. Germline values: CDR1 LNHNV, CDR2 YYDKDF (reference sequence). This CDR3 is 16 amino acids long. With 3 bases clipped from V and 4 bases from J, the junction kept 9 bases outside the gene matches.

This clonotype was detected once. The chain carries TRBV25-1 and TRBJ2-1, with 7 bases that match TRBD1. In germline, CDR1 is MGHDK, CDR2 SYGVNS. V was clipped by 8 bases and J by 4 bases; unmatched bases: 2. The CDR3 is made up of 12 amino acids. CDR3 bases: TGTGCCAGCGGGACAGAGTACAATGAGCAGTTCTTC. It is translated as CASGTEYNEQFF.

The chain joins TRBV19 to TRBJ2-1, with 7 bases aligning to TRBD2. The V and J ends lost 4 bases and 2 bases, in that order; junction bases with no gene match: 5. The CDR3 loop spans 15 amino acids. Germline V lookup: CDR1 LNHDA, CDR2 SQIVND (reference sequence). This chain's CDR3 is CASSKLASPYNEQFF. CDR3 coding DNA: TGTGCCAGTAGTAAACTAGCGAGCCCCTACAATGAGCAGTTCTTC.

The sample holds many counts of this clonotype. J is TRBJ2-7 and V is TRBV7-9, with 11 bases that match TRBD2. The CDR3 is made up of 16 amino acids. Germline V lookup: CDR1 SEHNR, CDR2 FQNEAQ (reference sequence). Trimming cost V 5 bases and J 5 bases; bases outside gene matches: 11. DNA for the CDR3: TGTGCCAGCAGCGCACTGACTAGCGGGATCATTAACGAGCAGTACTTC. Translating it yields CASSALTSGIINEQYF.

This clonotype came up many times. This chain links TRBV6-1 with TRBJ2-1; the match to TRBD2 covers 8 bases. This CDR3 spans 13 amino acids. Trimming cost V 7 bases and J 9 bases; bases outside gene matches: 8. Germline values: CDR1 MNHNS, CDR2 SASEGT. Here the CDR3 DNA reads TGTGCCAGCAACGAGCGGGAGTGGGGTGAGCAGTTCTTC. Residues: CASNEREWGEQFF.

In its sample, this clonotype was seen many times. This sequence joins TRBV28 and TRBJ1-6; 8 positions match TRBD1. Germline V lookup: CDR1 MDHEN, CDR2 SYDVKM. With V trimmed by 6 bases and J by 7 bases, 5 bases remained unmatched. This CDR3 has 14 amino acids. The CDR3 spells CASSPWTGNSPLHF. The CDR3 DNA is TGTGCCAGCAGCCCCTGGACAGGGAATTCACCCCTCCACTTT. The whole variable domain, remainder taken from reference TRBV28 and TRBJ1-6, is DVKVTQSSRYLVKRTGEKVFLECVQDMDHENMFWYRQDPGLGLRLIYFSYDVKMKEKGDIPEGYSVSREKKERFSLILESASTNQTSMYLCASSPWTGNSPLHFGNGTRLTVT.

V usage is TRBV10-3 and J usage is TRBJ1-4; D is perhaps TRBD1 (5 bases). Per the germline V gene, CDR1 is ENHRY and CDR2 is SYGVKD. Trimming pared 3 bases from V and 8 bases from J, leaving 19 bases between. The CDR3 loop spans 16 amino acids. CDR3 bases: TGTGCCATCAGTGACTACCCAGCAGGGAGGTACGAAAAACTGTTTTTT. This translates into CAISDYPAGRYEKLFF.

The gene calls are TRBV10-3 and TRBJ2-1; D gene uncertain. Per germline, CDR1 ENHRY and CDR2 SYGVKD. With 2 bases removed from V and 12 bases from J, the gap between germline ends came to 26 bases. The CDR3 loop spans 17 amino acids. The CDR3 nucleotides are TGTGCCATCAGTGAGGCCCCCTCTGCCCCCCCGGCGTCGACGCAGTTCTTC. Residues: CAISEAPSAPPASTQFF.

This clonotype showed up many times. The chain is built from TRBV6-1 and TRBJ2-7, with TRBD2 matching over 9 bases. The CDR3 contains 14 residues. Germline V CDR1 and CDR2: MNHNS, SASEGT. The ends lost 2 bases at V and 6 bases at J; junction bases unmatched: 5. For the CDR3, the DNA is TGTGCCAGCAGTGAAACTAGCGGGTCCCGCGAGCAGTACTTC. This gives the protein CASSETSGSREQYF.

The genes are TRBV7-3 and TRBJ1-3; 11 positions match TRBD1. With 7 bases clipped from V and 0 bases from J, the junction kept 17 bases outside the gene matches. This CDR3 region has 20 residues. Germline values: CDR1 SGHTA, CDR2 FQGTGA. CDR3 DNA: TGTGCCAGCACCCCTTGGGACCGGACAGGGGGCGAGAGCTCTGGAAACACCATATATTTT. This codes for CASTPWDRTGGESSGNTIYF.

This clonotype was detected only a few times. The CDR3: CASRVGYGYTF. DNA for the CDR3: TGTGCCAGCAGAGTTGGCTATGGCTACACCTTC. The rearrangement joins TRBV6-1 to TRBJ1-2; D is unresolved. The germline V gene encodes CDR1 MNHNS and CDR2 SASEGT. With 6 bases removed from V and 4 bases from J, the gap between germline ends came to 6 bases. There are 11 residues in the CDR3.